Described below is a single T cell receptor beta chain sequence and its context. Time point in this sample: after dendritic cell vaccination, including at tumor progression/relapse. The CDR3 sequence is 14 residues long. Trimming shortened V by 2 bases and J by 7 bases, and 13 bases separated the two germline ends. The germline V gene encodes CDR1 SEHNR and CDR2 FQNEAQ (reference sequence). This record belongs to a study of glioma-infiltrating T cells after dendritic cell vaccination. Assay used: immunoSEQ multiplex PCR; TCRdb lists only in-frame clones, some missing. The profile shows 70,000 to 100,000 clones, roughly 80% of them singletons.

The source was blood, collected after dendritic cell vaccination. This chain uses TRBV7-9 with TRBJ2-3; D uncertain. This sequence was found in a human donor with glioblastoma. Written as DNA, the CDR3 is TGTGCCAGCAGCTTAAATATTGAGAGGAATACGCAGTATTTT. Its protein product is CASSLNIERNTQYF.